The source of this T cell receptor beta chain is a study of T cells in Graves' hyperthyroidism and ophthalmopathy. Study-level results: Most expanded thyroid clonotypes above 0.001 also appeared in blood.

Exclusions: uncontrolled infection, other autoimmune disease, pregnancy, lactation. This CDR3 contains 14 residues. Losses at the gene ends were 0 bases for V and 2 bases for J; bases not matched to a gene: 1. The germline gives CDR1 SGHTS, CDR2 YDEGEE. RNA transcripts provided the source from which TCR beta CDR3 regions were amplified. The HTBI primer set served for first-round RT-PCR of the TCR CDR3. One entry per CDR3 protein, called by TCRdb with MiXCR from the multiplex PCR reads. The sample holds under 350,000 distinct CDR3 sequences, 17% seen once. On this clonotype itself: What it recognizes is unknown.

The source of this sequence is a woman aged 60-75 years with Graves' ophthalmopathy. The chain joins TRBV5-8 to TRBJ1-2; the match to TRBD1 covers 7 bases. Sequences were obtained from blood. The CDR3 loop is CASSLAGGNYGYTF. The CDR3 DNA is TGTGCCAGCAGCTTGGCAGGGGGAAACTATGGCTACACCTTC. Based on the CDR3 plus reference TRBV5-8 and TRBJ1-2, the full variable domain is EAGVTQSPTHLIKTRGQQATLRCSPISGHTSVYWYQQALGLGLQFLLWYDEGEERNRGNFPPRFSGRQFPNYSSELNVNALELEDSALYLCASSLAGGNYGYTFGSGTRLTVV.